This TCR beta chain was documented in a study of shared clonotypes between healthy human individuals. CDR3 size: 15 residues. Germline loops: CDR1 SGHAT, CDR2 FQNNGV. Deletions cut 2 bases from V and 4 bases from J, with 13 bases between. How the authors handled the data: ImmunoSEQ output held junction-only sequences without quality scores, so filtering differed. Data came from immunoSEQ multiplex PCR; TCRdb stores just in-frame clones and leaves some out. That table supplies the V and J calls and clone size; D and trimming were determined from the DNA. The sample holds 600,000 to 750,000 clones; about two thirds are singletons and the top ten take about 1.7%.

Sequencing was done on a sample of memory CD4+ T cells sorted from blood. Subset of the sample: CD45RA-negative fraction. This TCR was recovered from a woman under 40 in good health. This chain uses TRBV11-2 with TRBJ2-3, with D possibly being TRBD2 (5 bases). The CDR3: CASSLRPGIADTQYF. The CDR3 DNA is TGTGCCAGCAGCTTACGTCCGGGGATCGCAGATACGCAGTATTTT.